This T cell receptor (beta chain) was captured in a study of OX40 agonist ivuxolimab in advanced cancers. Study-level results: Patients who responded partially at 0.1-3.0 mg/kg showed clonal expansion ranking among the lowest. CD8+ T cells (on average) carried more expanded clones than CD4+ T cells.

Germline loops: CDR1 SGHTA, CDR2 FQGTGA. V was trimmed by 1 base and J by 0 bases, leaving 4 bases between them. The CDR3 extends over 13 amino acids. Data came from immunoSEQ multiplex PCR; TCRdb stores just in-frame clones and leaves some out. Of roughly 140,000 clones in the sample, roughly 94% were seen once. Concerning this clone itself: Its matching antigen is unknown.

The sequenced sample was CD4+ or CD8+ T cells sorted from blood, obtained in a trial of the OX40 agonist ivuxolimab. This clonotype was sampled from an adult with an advanced solid tumor such as melanoma, head and neck, liver or kidney cancer. The chain couples TRBV7-3 to TRBJ2-7; D unresolved. The CDR3 sequence: CASSLNPSYEQYF. The CDR3, as DNA: TGTGCCAGCAGCTTAAACCCCTCCTACGAGCAGTACTTC.